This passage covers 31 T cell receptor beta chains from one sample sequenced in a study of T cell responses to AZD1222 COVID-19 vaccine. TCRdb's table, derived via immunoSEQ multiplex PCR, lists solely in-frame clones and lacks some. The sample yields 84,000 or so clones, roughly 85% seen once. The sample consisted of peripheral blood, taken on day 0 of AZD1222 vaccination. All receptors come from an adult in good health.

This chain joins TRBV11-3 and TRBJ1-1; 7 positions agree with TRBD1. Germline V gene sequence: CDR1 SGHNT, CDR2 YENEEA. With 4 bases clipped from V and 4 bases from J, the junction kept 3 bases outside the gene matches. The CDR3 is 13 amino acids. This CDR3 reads CASSSGQRTEAFF. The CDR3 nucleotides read TGTGCCAGCAGCTCGGGACAGCGCACTGAAGCTTTCTTT. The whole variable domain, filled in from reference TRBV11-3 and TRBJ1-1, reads EAGVVQSPRYKIIEKKQPVAFWCNPISGHNTLYWYLQNLGQGPELLIRYENEEAVDDSQLPKDRFSAERLKGVDSTLKIQPAELGDSAVYLCASSSGQRTEAFFGQGTRLTVV.

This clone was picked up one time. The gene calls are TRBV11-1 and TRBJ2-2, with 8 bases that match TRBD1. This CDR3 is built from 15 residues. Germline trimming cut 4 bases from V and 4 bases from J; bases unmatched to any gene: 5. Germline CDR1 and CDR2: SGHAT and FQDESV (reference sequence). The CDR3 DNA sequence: TGTGCCAGCAGCTGGACAGGGCTAGGCACCGGGGAGCTGTTTTTT. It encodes CASSWTGLGTGELFF.

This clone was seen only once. The CDR3 sequence is CASSPGGQLTYNSPLHF. In DNA, the CDR3 is TGCGCCAGCAGCCCCGGTGGACAGCTGACCTATAATTCACCCCTCCACTTT. The chain uses TRBV5-1 and TRBJ1-6; TRBD1 is a possible D gene (6 bases). Trimming shortened V by 4 bases and J by 2 bases, and 16 bases separated the two germline ends. CDR3 size: 17 residues. Germline CDR1 reads SGHRS; CDR2 reads YFSETQ.

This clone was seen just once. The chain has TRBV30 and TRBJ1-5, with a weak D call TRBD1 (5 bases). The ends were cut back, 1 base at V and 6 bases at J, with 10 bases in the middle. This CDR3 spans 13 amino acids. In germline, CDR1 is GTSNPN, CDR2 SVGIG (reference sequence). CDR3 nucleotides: TGTGCCTGGAGTGGGGGGGACGGTCAGCCCCAGCATTTT. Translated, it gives CAWSGGDGQPQHF.

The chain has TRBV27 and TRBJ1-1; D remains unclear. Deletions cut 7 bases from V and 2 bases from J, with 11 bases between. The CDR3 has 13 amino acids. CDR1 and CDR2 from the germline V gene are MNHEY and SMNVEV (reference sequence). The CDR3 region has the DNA TGTGCCAGCACCTCGCCCGGAAACACTGAAGCTTTCTTT. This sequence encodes CASTSPGNTEAFF.

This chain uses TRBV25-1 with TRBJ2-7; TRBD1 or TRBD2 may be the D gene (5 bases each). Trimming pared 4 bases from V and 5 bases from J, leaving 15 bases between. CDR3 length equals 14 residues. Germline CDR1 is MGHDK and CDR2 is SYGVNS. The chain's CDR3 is CASSGSGSGHEQYF. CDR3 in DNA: TGTGCCAGCAGTGGATCCGGGTCGGGGCACGAGCAGTACTTC.

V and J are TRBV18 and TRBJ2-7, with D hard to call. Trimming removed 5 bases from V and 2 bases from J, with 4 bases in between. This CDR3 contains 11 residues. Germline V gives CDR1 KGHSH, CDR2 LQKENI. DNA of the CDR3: TGTGCCAGCTCAACGGCCTACGAGCAGTACTTC. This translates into CASSTAYEQYF.

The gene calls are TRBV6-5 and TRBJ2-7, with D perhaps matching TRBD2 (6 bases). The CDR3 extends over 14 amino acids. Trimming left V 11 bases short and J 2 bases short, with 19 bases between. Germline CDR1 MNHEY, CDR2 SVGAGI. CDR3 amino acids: CAAKWGREAYEQYF. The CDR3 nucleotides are TGTGCCGCCAAGTGGGGTAGGGAGGCCTACGAGCAGTACTTC.

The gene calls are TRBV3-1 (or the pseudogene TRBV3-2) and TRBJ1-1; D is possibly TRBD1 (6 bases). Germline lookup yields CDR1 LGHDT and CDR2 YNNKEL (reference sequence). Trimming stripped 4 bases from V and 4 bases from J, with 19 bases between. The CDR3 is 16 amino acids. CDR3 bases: TGTGCCAGCAGCCCCTGGGGTGGGGGCCGGGGCACTGAAGCTTTCTTT. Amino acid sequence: CASSPWGGGRGTEAFF.

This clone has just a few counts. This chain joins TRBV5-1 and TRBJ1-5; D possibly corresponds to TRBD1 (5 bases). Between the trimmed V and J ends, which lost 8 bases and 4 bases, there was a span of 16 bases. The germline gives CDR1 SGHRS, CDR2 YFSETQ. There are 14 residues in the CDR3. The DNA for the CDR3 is TGCGCCAGATTAGGATGGGGGATAAATCAGCCCCAGCATTTT. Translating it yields CARLGWGINQPQHF.

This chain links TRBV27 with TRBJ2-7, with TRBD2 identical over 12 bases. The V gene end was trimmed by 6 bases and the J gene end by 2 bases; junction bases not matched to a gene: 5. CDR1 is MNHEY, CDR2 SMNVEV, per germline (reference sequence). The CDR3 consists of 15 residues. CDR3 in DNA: TGTGCCAGCAGGGTACTAGCGGGAGGCACCTACGAGCAGTACTTC. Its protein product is CASRVLAGGTYEQYF.

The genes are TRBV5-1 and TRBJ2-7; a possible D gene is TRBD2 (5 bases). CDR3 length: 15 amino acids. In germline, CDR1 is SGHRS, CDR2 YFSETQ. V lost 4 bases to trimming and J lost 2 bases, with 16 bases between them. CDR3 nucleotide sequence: TGCGCCAGCAGCGGACCGGACTGGCAAACCTACGAGCAGTACTTC. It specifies CASSGPDWQTYEQYF.

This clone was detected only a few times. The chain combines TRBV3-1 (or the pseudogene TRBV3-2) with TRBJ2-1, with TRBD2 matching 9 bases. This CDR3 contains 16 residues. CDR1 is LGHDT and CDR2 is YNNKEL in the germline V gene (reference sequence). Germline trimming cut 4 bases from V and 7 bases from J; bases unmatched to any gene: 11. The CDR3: CASSPRAGGPSNEQFF. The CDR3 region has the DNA TGTGCCAGCAGCCCCCGGGCGGGAGGGCCCAGTAATGAGCAGTTCTTC.

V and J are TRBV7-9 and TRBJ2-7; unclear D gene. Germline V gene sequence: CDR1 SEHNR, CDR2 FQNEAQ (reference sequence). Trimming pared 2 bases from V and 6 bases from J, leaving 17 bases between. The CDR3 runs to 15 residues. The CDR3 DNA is TGTGCCAGCAGCTTAAGCCCGACTCGGTCAAGCGAGCAGTACTTC. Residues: CASSLSPTRSSEQYF. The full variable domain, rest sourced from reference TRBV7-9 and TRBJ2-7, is DTGVSQNPRHKITKRGQNVTFRCDPISEHNRLYWYRQTLGQGPEFLTYFQNEAQLEKSRLLSDRFSAERPKGSFSTLEIQRTEQGDSAMYLCASSLSPTRSSEQYFGPGTRLTVT.

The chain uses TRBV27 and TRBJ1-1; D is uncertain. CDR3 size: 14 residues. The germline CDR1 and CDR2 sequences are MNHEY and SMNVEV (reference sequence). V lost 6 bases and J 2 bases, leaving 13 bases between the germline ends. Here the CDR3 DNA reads TGTGCCAGCAGACAACGGAATATTAACACTGAAGCTTTCTTT. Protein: CASRQRNINTEAFF.

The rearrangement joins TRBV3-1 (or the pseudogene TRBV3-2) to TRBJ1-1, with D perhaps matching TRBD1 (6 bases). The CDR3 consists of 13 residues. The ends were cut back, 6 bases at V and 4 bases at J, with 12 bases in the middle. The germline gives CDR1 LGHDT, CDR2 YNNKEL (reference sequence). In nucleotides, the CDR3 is TGTGCCAGCAGGTTACAGGGCAGCACTGAAGCTTTCTTT. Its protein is CASRLQGSTEAFF.

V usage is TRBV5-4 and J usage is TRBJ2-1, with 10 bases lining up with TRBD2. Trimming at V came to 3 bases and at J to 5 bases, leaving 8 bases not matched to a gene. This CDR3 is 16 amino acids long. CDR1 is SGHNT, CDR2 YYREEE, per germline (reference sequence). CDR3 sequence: CASSSASGRGNNEQFF. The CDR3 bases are TGTGCCAGCAGCTCGGCGAGCGGGAGGGGGAACAATGAGCAGTTCTTC.

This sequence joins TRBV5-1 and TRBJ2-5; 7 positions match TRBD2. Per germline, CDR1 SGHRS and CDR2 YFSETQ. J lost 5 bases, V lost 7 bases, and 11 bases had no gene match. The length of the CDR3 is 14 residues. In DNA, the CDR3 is TGCGCCAGCCATTCTAGCTCCGGGAGGGAGACCCAGTACTTC. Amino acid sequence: CASHSSSGRETQYF. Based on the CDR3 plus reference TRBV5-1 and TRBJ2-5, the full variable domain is KAGVTQTPRYLIKTRGQQVTLSCSPISGHRSVSWYQQTPGQGLQFLFEYFSETQRNKGNFPGRFSGRQFSNSRSEMNVSTLELGDSALYLCASHSSSGRETQYFGPGTRLLVL.

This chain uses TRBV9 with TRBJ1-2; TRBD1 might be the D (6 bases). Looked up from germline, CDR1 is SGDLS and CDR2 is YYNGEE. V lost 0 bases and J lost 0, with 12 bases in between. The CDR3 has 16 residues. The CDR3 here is CASSVEAGVANYGYTF. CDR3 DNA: TGTGCCAGCAGCGTAGAGGCAGGGGTTGCTAACTATGGCTACACCTTC.

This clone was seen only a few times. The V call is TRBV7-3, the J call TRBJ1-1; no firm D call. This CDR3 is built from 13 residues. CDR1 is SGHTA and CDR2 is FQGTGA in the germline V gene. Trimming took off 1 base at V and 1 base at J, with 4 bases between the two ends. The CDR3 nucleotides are TGTGCCAGCAGCTTAATACAGAACACTGAAGCTTTCTTT. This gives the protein CASSLIQNTEAFF.

CDR3 protein: CASSRLRQGVTYEQYF. CDR3 coding DNA: TGCGCCAGCAGCCGCCTCCGACAGGGGGTAACCTACGAGCAGTACTTC. The rearrangement links TRBV5-1 to TRBJ2-7; 9 nucleotides match TRBD1. The CDR3 sequence is 16 residues long. V lost 4 bases, J lost 2 bases, and 10 bases stayed unmatched. The germline V gene has CDR1 SGHRS and CDR2 YFSETQ. Full variable domain (outside the CDR3, taken from reference TRBV5-1 and TRBJ2-7): KAGVTQTPRYLIKTRGQQVTLSCSPISGHRSVSWYQQTPGQGLQFLFEYFSETQRNKGNFPGRFSGRQFSNSRSEMNVSTLELGDSALYLCASSRLRQGVTYEQYFGPGTRLTVT.

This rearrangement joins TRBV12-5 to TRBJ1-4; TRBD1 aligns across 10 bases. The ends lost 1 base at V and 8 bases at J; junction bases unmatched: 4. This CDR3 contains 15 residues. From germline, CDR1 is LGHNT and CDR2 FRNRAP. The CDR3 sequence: CASGLATGGDEKLFF. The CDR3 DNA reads TGTGCTAGTGGTTTGGCGACAGGGGGCGACGAAAAACTGTTTTTT.

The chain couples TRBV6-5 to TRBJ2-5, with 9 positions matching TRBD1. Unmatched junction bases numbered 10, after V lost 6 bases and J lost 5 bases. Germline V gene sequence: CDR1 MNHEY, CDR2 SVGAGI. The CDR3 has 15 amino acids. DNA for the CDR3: TGTGCCAGCAGACGAACCGGGACAGGGTTGGAGACCCAGTACTTC. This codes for CASRRTGTGLETQYF.

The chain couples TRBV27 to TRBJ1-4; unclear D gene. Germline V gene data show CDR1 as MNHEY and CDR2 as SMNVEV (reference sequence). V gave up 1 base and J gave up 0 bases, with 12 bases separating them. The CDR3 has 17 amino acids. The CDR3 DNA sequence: TGTGCCAGCAGTTTATACCGGGATCCGGCAACTAATGAAAAACTGTTTTTT. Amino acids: CASSLYRDPATNEKLFF.

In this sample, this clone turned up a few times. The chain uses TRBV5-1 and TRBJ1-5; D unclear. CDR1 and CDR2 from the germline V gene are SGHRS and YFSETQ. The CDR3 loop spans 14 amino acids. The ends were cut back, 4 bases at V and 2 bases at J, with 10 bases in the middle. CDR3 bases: TGCGCCAGCAGCCTGAGTGGAGGCAATCAGCCCCAGCATTTT. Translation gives CASSLSGGNQPQHF. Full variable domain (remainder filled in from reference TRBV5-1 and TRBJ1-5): KAGVTQTPRYLIKTRGQQVTLSCSPISGHRSVSWYQQTPGQGLQFLFEYFSETQRNKGNFPGRFSGRQFSNSRSEMNVSTLELGDSALYLCASSLSGGNQPQHFGDGTRLSIL.

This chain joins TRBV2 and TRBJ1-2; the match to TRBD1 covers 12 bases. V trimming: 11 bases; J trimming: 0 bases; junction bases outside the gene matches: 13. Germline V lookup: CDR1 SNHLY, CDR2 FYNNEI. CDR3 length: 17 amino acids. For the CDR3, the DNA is TGTGCCTGCCCGGGGGGACAGGGGGCTAGAGCTAACTATGGCTACACCTTC. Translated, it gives CACPGGQGARANYGYTF.

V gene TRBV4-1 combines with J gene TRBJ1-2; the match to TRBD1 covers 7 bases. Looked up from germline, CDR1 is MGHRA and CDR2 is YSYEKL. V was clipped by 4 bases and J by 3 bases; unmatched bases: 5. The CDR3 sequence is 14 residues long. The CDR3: CASSPDRADYGYTF. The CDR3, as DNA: TGCGCCAGCAGCCCCGACAGGGCAGACTATGGCTACACCTTC.

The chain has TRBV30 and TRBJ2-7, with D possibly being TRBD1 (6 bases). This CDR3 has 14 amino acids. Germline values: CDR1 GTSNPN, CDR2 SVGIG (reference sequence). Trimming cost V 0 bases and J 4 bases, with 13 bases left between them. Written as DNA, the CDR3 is TGTGCCTGGAGTGTAGGGGGAGTAACGTACGAGCAGTACTTC. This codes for CAWSVGGVTYEQYF.

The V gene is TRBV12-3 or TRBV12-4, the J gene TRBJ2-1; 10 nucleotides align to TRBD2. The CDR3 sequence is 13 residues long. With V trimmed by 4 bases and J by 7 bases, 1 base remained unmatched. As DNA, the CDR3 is TGTGCCAGCAGTTCGACTAGCGGGAATGAGCAGTTCTTC. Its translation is CASSSTSGNEQFF.

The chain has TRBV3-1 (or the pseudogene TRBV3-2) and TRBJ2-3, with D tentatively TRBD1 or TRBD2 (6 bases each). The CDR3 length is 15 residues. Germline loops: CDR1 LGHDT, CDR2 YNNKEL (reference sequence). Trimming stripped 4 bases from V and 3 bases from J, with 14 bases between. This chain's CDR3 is CASSPTRQETDTQYF. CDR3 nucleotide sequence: TGTGCCAGCAGCCCGACTAGACAGGAAACAGATACGCAGTATTTT.

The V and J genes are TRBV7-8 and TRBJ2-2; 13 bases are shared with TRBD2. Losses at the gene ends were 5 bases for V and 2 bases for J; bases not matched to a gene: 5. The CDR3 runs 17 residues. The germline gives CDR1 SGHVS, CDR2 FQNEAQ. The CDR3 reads CASSRGLAGVNTGELFF. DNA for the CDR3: TGTGCCAGCAGCCGAGGACTAGCGGGAGTTAACACCGGGGAGCTGTTTTTT.